The source of this T cell receptor beta chain is a study of CD8 T cells in Susac syndrome. As for this clonotype: Its antigen is as yet unknown.

RNA in amounts of roughly 0.5 to 1 ug was reverse transcribed with random hexamers. The method of amplification for TCR beta CDR3 was immunoSEQ multiplex PCR, covering 54 Vbeta and 13 Jbeta. MiXCR, run by TCRdb on the immunoSEQ multiplex PCR reads, gives a single entry per CDR3 protein. The sample carries about 190,000 distinct CDR3 sequences, approximately 95% recorded once. The CDR3 runs 15 residues. Germline V lookup: CDR1 SGHNT, CDR2 YYREEE (reference sequence). V lost 5 bases and J lost 4; bases outside the gene matches: 9. TCR beta sequences were obtained from blood CD8+ and CD4+ T cells. Study observations and caveats: Some 15 Susac-specific public clones were found in total CD8+ repertoires and four or five in CD8+ TEMRA repertoires.

This TCR derives from a human donor with Susac syndrome. The chain uses TRBV5-4 and TRBJ2-3; 8 bases fit TRBD2. Sequences were obtained from CD8+ T cells from PBMCs. This CDR3 is CASRLRGGGADTQYF. CDR3 nucleotide sequence: TGTGCCAGCAGACTACGGGGGGGCGGTGCAGATACGCAGTATTTT.